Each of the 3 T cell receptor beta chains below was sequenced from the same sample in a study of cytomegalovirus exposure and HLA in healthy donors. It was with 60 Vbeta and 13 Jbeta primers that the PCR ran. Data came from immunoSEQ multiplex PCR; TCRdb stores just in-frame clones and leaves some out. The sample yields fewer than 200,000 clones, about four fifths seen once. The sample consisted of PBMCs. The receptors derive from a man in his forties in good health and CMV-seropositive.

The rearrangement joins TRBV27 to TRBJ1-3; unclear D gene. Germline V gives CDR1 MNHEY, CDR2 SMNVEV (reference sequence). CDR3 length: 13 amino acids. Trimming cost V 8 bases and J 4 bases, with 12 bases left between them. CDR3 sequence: CASWSGTGNTIYF. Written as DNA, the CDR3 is TGTGCCAGCTGGTCGGGTACCGGAAACACCATATATTTT.

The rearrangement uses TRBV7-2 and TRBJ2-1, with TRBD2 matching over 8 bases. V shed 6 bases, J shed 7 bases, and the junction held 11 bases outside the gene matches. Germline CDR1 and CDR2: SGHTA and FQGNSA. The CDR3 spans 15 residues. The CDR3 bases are TGTGCCAGCAGACGCCCTGAGCGGGAGATAAATGAGCAGTTCTTC. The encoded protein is CASRRPEREINEQFF. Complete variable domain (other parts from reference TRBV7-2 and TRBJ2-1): GAGVSQSPSNKVTEKGKDVELRCDPISGHTALYWYRQSLGQGLEFLIYFQGNSAPDKSGLPSDRFSAERTGGSVSTLTIQRTQQEDSAVYLCASRRPEREINEQFFGPGTRLTVL.

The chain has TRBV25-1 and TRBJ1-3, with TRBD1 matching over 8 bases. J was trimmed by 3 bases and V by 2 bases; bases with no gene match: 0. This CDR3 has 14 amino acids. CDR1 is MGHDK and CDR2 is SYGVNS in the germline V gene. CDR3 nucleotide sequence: TGTGCCAGCAGTGAAACAGGGGGTGGAAACACCATATATTTT. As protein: CASSETGGGNTIYF.